This entry describes one T cell receptor beta chain. Its antigen is currently unknown. The data stem from a study of cytomegalovirus exposure and HLA in healthy donors. Trimming removed 1 base at V and 5 bases at J, with 11 bases between. Germline loops: CDR1 SQVTM, CDR2 ANQGSEA. This CDR3 has 13 residues. The PCR contained 60 Vbeta and 13 Jbeta primers. Generated by immunoSEQ multiplex PCR, the TCRdb table keeps only in-frame clones and is missing some. The sample carries 200,000 or so clones, approximately 82% recorded once. Study-level results: Common viral pathogens seemed to be connected with several of the most significant clusters, according to a later analysis.

This chain links TRBV29-1 with TRBJ1-2; possible D gene TRBD1, 6 bases. The sequence was collected from a young woman in good health and CMV-seropositive. Sequenced sample: PBMCs. CDR3 protein: CSVEVLGAYGYTF. CDR3 nucleotides: TGCAGCGTTGAAGTATTGGGGGCGTATGGCTACACCTTC.